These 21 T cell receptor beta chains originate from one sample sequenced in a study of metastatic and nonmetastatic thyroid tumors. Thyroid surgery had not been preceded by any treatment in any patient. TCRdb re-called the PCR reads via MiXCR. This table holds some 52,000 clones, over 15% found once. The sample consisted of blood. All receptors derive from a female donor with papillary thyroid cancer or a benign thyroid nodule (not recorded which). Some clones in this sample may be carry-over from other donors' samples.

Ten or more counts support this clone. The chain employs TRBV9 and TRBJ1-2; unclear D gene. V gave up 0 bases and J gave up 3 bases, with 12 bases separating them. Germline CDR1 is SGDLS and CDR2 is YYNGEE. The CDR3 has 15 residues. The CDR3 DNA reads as TGTGCCAGCAGCGTAGAAATACATGGTGACTATGGCTACACCTTC. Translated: CASSVEIHGDYGYTF.

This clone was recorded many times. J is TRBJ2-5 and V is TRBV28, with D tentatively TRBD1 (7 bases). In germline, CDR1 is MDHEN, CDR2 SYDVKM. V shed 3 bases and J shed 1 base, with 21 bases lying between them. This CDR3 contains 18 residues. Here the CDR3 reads CASSFRGRGGMGQETQYF. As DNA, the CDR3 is TGTGCCAGCAGTTTTAGGGGGCGGGGCGGGATGGGCCAAGAGACCCAGTACTTC.

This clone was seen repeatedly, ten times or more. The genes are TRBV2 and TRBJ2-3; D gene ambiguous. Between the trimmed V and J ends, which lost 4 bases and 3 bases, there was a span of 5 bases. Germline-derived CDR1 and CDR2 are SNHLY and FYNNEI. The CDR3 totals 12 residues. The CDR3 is CASSAFTDTQYF. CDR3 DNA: TGTGCCAGCAGTGCTTTTACAGATACGCAGTATTTT.

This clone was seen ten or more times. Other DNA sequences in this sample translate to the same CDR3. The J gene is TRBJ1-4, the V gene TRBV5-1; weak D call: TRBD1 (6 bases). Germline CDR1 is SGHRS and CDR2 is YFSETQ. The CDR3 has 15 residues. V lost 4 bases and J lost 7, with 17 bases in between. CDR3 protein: CASSPTRGAREKLFF. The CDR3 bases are TGCGCCAGCAGCCCCACAAGGGGGGCGCGTGAAAAACTGTTTTTT.

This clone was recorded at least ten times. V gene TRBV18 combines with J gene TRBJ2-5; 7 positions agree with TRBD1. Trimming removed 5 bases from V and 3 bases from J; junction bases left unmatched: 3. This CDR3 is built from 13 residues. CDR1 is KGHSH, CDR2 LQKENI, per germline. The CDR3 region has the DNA TGTGCCAGCTCAACGGACAGGAAAGAGACCCAGTACTTC. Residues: CASSTDRKETQYF.

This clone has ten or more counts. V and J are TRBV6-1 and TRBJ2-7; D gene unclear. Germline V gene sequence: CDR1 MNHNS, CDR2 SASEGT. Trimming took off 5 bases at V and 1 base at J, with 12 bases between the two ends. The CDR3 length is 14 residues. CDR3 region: CASSPDHTSYEQYF. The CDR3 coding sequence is TGTGCCAGCAGTCCCGATCACACATCCTACGAGCAGTACTTC.

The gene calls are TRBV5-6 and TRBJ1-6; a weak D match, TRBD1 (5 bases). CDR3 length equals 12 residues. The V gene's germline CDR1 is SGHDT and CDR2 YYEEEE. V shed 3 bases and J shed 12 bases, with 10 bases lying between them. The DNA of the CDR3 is TGTGCCAGCAGCTCTCTGGGGCTACCCCTCCACTTT. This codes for CASSSLGLPLHF.

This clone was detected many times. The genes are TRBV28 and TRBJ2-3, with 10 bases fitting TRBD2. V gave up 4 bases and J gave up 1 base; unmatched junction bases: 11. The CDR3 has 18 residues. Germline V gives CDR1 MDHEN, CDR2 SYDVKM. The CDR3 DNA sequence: TGTGCCAGCAGTTCGGGACTAGCGTTTTTGGGGGGCACAGATACGCAGTATTTT. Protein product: CASSSGLAFLGGTDTQYF.

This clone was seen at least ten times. CDR3 residues: CASSTLRTGGTDTQYF. The CDR3 DNA reads as TGCGCCAGCAGCACATTAAGGACAGGGGGCACAGATACGCAGTATTTT. This rearrangement joins TRBV5-1 to TRBJ2-3, with 9 bases fitting TRBD1. V was pared by 4 bases and J by 1 base, with 7 bases of the junction left unmatched. CDR1 is SGHRS, CDR2 YFSETQ, per germline. CDR3 size: 16 residues.

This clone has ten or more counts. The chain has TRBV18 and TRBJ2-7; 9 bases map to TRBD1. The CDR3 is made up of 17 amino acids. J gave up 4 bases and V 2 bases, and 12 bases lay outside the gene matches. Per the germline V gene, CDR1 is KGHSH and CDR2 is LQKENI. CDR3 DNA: TGTGCCAGCTCACCATTGGGGGGACAGGGCAGCCTATACGAGCAGTACTTC. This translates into CASSPLGGQGSLYEQYF.

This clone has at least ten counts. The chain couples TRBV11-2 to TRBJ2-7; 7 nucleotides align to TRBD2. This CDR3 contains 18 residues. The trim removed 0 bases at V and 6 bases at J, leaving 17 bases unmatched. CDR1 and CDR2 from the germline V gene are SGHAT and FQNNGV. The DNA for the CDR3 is TGTGCCAGCAGCTTAGATTCTTGGCTAGCGGCGACCGGCATCGAGCAGTACTTC. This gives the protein CASSLDSWLAATGIEQYF.

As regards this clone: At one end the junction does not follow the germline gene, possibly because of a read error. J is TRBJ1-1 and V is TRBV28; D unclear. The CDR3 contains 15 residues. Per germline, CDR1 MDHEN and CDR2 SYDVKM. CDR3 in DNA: TGTGCCAGCAGCTTATCATCGGTAGGGTACACTGAAGCTTTCTTT. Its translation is CASSLSSVGYTEAFF.

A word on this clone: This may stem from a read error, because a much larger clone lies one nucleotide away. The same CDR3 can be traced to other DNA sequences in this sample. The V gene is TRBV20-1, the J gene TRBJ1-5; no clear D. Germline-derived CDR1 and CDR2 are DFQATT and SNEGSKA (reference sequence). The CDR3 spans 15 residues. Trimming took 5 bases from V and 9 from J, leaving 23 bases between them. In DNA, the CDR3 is TGCAGTGCTTCCAGACCCCAAGTGGGGTCGCGGCCCCAGCATTTT. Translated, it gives CSASRPQVGSRPQHF.

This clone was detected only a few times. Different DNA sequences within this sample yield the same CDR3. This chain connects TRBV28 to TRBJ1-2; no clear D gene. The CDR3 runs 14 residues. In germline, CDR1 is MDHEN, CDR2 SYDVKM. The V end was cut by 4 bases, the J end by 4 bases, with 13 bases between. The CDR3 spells CASSSPGTGYGYTF. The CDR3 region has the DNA TGTGCCAGCAGTTCCCCCGGTACTGGCTATGGCTACACCTTC.

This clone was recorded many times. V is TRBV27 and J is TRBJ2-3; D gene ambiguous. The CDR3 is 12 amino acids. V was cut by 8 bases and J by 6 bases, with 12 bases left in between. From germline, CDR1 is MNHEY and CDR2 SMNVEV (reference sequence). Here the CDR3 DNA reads TGTGCCAGCGGCCTAATCGGGGATACGCAGTATTTT. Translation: CASGLIGDTQYF.

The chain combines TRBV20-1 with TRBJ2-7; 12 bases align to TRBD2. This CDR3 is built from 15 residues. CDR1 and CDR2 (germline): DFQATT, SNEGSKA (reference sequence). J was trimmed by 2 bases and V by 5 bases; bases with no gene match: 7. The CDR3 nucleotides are TGCAGTGCTTACAGGACTAGCGGGACCACCTACGAGCAGTACTTC. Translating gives CSAYRTSGTTYEQYF.

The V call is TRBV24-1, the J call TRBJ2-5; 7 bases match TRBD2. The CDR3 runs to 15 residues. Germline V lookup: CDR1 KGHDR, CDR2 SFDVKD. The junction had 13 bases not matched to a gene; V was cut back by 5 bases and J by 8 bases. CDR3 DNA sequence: TGTGCCACCAGTGTAGCTAGCGGTAGCCCAGATACCCAGTACTTC. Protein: CATSVASGSPDTQYF.

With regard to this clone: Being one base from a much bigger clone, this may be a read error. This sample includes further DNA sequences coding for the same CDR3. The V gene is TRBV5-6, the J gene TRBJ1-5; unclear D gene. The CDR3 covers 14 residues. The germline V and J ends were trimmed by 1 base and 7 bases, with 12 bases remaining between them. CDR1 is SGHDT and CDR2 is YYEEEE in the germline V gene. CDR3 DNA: TGTGCCAGCAGCTTGCCCGGTTTCGGCCAGCCCCAGCATTTT. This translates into CASSLPGFGQPQHF.

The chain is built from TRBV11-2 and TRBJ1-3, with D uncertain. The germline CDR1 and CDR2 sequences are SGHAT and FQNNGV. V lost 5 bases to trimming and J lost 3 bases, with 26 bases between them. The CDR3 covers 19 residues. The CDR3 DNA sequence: TGTGCCAGCAGCCCCAGACGTACATGGAAGCCCCTGGTTGGAAACACCATATATTTT. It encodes CASSPRRTWKPLVGNTIYF.

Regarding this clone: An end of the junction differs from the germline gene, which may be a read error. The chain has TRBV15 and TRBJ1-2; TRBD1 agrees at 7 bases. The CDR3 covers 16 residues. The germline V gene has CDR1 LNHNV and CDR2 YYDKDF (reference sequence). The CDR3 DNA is TGTGCCACCAGCAGAGACCGTGACAGGGACTTTTATGTCTACACCTTC. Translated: CATSRDRDRDFYVYTF.

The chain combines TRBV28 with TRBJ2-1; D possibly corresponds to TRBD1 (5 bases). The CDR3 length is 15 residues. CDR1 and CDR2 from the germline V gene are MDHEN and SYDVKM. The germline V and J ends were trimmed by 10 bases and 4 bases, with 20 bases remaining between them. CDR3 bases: TGTGCCACCAGCGACCGGTCCAAGGGGTACAATGAGCAGTTCTTC. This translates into CATSDRSKGYNEQFF.